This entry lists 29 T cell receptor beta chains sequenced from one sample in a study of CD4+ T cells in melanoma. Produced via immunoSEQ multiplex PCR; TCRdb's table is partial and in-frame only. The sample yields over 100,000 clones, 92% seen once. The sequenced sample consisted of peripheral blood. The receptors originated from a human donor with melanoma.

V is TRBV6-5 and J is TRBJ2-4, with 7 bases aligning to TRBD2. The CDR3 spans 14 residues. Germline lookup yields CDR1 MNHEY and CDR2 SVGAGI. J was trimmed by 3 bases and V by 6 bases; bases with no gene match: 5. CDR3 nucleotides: TGTGCCAGCAGATCCCGGGGGGACAAAAACATTCAGTACTTC. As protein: CASRSRGDKNIQYF.

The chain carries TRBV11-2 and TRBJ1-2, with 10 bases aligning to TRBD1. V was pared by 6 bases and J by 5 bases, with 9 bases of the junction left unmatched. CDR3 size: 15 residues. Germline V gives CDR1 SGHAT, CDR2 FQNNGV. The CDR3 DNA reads TGTGCCAGCAGAACACCGGGACAGGGGCTGTATGGCTACACCTTC. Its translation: CASRTPGQGLYGYTF.

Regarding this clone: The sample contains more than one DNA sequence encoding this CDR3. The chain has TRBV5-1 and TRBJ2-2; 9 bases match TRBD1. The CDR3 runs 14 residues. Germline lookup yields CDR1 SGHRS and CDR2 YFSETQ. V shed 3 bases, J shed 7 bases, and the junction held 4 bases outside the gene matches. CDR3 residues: CASSSQGAVGELFF. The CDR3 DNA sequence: TGCGCCAGCAGCTCACAGGGGGCGGTCGGGGAGCTGTTTTTT.

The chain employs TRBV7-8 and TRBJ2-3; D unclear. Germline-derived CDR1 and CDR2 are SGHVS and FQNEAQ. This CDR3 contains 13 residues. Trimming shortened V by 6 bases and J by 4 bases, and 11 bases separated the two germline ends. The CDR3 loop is CASSPLPADTQYF. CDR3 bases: TGTGCCAGCAGTCCTCTCCCGGCAGATACGCAGTATTTT.

The CDR3 here is CASIREPYEQYF. CDR3 DNA sequence: TGTGCCAGCATTAGGGAGCCCTACGAGCAGTACTTC. This chain joins TRBV25-1 and TRBJ2-7; possible D gene TRBD2, 5 bases. CDR1 is MGHDK and CDR2 is SYGVNS in the germline V gene. The CDR3 is 12 residues long. Trimming removed 7 bases from V and 2 bases from J, with 9 bases in between.

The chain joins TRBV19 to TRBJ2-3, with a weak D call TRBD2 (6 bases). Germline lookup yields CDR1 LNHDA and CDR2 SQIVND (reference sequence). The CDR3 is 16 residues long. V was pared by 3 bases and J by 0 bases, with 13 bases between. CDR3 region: CASSMMRGASTDTQYF. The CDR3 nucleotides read TGTGCCAGTAGTATGATGCGCGGGGCTAGCACAGATACGCAGTATTTT.

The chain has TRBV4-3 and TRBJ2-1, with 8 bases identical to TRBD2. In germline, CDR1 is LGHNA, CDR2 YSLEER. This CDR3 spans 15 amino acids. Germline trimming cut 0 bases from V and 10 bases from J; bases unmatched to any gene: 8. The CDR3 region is CASSQDDGLAGEQFF. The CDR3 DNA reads TGCGCCAGCAGCCAAGATGATGGACTAGCTGGCGAGCAGTTCTTC.

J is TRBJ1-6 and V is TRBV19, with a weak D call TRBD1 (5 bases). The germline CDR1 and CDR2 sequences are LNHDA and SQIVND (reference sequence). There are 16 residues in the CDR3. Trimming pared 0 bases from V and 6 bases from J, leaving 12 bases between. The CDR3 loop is CASSIEGGQINSPLHF. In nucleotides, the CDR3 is TGTGCCAGTAGTATAGAGGGCGGACAAATTAATTCACCCCTCCACTTT.

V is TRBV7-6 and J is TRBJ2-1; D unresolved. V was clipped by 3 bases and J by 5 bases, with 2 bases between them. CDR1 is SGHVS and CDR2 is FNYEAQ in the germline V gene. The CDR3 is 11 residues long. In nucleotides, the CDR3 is TGTGCCAGCAGCTTTGACAATGAGCAGTTCTTC. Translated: CASSFDNEQFF.

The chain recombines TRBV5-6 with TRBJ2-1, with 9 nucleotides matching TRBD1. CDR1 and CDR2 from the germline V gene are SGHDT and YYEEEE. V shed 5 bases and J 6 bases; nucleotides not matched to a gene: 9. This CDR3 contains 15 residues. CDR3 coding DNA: TGTGCCAGCAGAACCGGGACAGGGCTTGGCAATGAGCAGTTCTTC. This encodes CASRTGTGLGNEQFF.

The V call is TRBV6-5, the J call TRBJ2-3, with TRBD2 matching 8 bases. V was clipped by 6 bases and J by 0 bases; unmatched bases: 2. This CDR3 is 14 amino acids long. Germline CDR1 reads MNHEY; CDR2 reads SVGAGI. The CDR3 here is CASRTSGSTDTQYF. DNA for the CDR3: TGTGCCAGCAGAACTAGCGGAAGCACAGATACGCAGTATTTT.

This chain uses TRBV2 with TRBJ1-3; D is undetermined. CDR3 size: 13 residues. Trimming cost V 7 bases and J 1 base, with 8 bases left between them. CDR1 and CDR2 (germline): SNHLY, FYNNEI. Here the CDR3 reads CASTQDSGNTIYF. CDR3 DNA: TGTGCCAGCACCCAGGATTCTGGAAACACCATATATTTT.

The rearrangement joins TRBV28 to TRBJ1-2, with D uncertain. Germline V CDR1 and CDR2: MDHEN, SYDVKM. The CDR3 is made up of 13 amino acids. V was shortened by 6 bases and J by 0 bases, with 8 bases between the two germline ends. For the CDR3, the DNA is TGTGCCAGCAGGGACGGAGCTAACTATGGCTACACCTTC. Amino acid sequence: CASRDGANYGYTF.

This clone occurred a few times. CDR3 sequence reads: CASSESAGKGYTF. The CDR3 DNA reads as TGCGCCAGCAGTGAGTCTGCAGGGAAAGGCTACACCTTC. The chain recombines TRBV10-2 with TRBJ1-2, with D perhaps TRBD1 (5 bases). There are 13 residues in the CDR3. Between the trimmed V and J ends, which lost 0 bases and 8 bases, there was a span of 10 bases. From germline, CDR1 is WSHSY and CDR2 SAAADI.

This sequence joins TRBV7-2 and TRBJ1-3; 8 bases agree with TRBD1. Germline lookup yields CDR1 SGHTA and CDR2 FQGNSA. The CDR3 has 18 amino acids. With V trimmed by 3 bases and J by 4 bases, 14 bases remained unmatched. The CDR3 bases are TGTGCCAGCAGCTTTTCGTGGACAGGGCTCCCTCCCGGAAACACCATATATTTT. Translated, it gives CASSFSWTGLPPGNTIYF.

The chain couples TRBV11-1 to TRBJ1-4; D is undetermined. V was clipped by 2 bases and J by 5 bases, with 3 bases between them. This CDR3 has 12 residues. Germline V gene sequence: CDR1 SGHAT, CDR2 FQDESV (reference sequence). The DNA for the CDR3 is TGTGCCAGCAGCTTAATAAATGAAAAACTGTTTTTT. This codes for CASSLINEKLFF. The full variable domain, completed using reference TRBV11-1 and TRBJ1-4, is EAEVAQSPRYKITEKSQAVAFWCDPISGHATLYWYRQILGQGPELLVQFQDESVVDDSQLPKDRFSAERLKGVDSTLKIQPAELGDSAMYLCASSLINEKLFFGSGTQLSVL.

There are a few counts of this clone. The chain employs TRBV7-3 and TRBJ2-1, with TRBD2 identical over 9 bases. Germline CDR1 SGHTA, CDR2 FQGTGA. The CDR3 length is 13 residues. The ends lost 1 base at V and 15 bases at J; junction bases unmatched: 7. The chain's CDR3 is CASSLRKGLAPFF. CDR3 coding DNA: TGTGCCAGCAGCTTAAGAAAGGGACTAGCCCCGTTCTTC.

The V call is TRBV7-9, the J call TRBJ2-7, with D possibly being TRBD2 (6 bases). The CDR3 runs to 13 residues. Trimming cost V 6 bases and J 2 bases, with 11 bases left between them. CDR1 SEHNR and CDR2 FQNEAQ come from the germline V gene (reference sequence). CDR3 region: CASRGTSTYEQYF. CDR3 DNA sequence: TGTGCCAGCAGGGGGACTTCCACCTACGAGCAGTACTTC.

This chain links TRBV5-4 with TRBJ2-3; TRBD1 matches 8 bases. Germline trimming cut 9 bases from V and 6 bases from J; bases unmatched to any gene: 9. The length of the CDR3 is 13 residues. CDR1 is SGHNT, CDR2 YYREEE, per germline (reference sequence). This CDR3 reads CATGQGSEDTQYF. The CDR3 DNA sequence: TGTGCCACCGGACAGGGCTCAGAGGATACGCAGTATTTT.

CDR3 nucleotide sequence: TGTGCCAGCAGCTCCGGACTGTCCTTAGCCTACGAGCAGTACTTC. It specifies CASSSGLSLAYEQYF. The chain carries TRBV7-6 and TRBJ2-7, with TRBD2 as a possible D gene (5 bases). Germline CDR1 reads SGHVS; CDR2 reads FNYEAQ. V was trimmed by 4 bases and J by 2 bases, leaving 15 bases between them. The CDR3 contains 15 residues.

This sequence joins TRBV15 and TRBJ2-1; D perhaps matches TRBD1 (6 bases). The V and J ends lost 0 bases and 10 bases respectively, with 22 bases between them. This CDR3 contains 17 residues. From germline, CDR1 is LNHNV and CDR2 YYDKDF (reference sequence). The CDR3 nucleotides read TGTGCCACCAGCAGAGATTTAGGTGGGCAAGGGGGTGGGGAGCAGTTCTTC. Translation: CATSRDLGGQGGGEQFF.

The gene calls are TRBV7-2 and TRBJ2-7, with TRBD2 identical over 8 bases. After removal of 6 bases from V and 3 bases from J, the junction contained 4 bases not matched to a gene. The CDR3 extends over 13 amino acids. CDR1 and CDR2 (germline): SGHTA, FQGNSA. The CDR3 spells CASSPTSGYEQYF. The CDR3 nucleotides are TGTGCCAGCAGTCCAACTAGCGGCTACGAGCAGTACTTC. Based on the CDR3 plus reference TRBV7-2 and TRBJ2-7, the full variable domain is GAGVSQSPSNKVTEKGKDVELRCDPISGHTALYWYRQSLGQGLEFLIYFQGNSAPDKSGLPSDRFSAERTGGSVSTLTIQRTQQEDSAVYLCASSPTSGYEQYFGPGTRLTVT.

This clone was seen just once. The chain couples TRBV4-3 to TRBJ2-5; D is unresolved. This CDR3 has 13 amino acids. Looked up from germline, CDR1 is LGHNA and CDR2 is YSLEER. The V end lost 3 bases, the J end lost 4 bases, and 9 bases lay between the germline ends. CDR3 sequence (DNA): TGCGCCAGCAGCCAGGCGCTATTAGAGACCCAGTACTTC. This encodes CASSQALLETQYF.

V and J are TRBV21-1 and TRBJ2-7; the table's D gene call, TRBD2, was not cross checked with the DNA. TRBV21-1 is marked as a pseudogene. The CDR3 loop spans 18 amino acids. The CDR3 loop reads CASSKLTSGRALVYEQYF. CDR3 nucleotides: TGTGCCAGCAGCAAATTGACTAGCGGGAGGGCCCTCGTTTACGAGCAGTACTTC.

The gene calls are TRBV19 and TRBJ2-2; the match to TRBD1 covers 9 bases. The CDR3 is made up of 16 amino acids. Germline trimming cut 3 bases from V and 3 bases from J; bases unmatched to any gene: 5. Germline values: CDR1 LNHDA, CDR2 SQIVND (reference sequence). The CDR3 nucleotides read TGTGCCAGTAGTATCCGGGACAGGGTGGACACCGGGGAGCTGTTTTTT. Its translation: CASSIRDRVDTGELFF. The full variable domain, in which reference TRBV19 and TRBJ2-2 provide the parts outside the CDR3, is DGGITQSPKYLFRKEGQNVTLSCEQNLNHDAMYWYRQDPGQGLRLIYYSQIVNDFQKGDIAEGYSVSREKKESFPLTVTSAQKNPTAFYLCASSIRDRVDTGELFFGEGSRLTVL.

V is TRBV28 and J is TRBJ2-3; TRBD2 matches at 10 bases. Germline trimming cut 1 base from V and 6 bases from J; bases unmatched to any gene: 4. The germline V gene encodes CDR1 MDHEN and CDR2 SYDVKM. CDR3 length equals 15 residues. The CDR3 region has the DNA TGTGCCAGCAGTTTATATAGCGGGAGGTCGGATACGCAGTATTTT. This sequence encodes CASSLYSGRSDTQYF.

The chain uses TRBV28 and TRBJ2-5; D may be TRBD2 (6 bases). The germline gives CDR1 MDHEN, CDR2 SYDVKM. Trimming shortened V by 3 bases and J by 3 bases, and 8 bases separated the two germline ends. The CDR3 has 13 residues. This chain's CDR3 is CASSFGGKETQYF. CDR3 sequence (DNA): TGTGCCAGCAGTTTTGGGGGGAAAGAGACCCAGTACTTC.

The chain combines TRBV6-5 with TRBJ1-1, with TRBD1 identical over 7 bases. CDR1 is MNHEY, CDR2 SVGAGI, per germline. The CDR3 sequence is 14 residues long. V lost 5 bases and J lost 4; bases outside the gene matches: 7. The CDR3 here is CASSLDRDSTEAFF. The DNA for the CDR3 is TGTGCCAGCAGTCTCGACCGGGACAGCACTGAAGCTTTCTTT.

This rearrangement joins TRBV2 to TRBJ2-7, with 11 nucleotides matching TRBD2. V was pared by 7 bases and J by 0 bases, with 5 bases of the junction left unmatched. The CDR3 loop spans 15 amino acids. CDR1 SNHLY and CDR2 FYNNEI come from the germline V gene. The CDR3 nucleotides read TGTGCCAGCACCCTCCTAGCGGGAGGCTCCTACGAGCAGTACTTC. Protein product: CASTLLAGGSYEQYF.